The clone carrying this T cell receptor beta chain was detected a few times. Recruitment covered under 25 US areas and drew participants whose ages spanned roughly 18 to 100 years. Assignment of participants to cohorts was predicated upon participant-reported clinical history. The data are from a study of blood T cell repertoires in COVID-19. In the authors' workflow: Quantification of nucleated cells was approximated via reference gene primer amplification. Only in-frame clones appear in the TCRdb table, and some are missing; sequencing was by immunoSEQ multiplex PCR. V and J calls and clone size are copied from that table; D and trimming were computed from the DNA. The sample has some 200,000 clones, 86% seen once; the top ten hold under 4%. The CDR3 totals 13 residues. The V and J ends lost 2 bases and 7 bases respectively, with 11 bases between them. Looked up from germline, CDR1 is SGHTA and CDR2 is FQGTGA.

The TCR originated in a woman aged 40 to 50 with acute COVID-19. The sample comprised PBMCs or T cells enriched from blood (not recorded which). J is TRBJ1-2 and V is TRBV7-3; D uncertain. CDR3 residues: CASSLLPSVGYTF. CDR3 in DNA: TGTGCCAGCAGCTTACTCCCCTCGGTTGGCTACACCTTC.